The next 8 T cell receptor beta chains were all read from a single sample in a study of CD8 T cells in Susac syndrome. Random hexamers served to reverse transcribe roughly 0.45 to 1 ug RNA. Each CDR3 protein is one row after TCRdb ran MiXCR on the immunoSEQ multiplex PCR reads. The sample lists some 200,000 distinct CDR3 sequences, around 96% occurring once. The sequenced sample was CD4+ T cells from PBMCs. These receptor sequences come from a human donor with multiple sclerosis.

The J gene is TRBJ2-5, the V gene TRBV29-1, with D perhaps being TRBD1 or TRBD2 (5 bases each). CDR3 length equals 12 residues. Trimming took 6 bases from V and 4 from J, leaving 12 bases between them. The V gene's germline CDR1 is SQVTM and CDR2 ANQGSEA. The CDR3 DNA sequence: TGCAGCGTAAGATTTGGGGGAGAGACCCAGTACTTC. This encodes CSVRFGGETQYF.

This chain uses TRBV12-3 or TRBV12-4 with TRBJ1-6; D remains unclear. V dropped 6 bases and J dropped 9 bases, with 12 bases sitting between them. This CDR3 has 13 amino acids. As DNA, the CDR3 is TGTGCCAGCAGCCGGGAATTGAGTTCACCCCTCCACTTT. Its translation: CASSRELSSPLHF.

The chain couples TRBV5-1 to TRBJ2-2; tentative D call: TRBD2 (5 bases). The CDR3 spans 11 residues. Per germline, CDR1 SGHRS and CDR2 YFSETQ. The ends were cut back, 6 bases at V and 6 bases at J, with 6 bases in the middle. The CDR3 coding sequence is TGCGCCAGCAAGGGAGCCGGGGAGCTGTTTTTT. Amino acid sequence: CASKGAGELFF.

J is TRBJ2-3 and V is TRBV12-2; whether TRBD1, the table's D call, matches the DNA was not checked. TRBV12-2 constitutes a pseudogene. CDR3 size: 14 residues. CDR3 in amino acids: CASRFCRGADTQYF. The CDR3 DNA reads TGTGCAAGTCGCTTTTGCAGGGGCGCAGATACGCAGTATTTT.

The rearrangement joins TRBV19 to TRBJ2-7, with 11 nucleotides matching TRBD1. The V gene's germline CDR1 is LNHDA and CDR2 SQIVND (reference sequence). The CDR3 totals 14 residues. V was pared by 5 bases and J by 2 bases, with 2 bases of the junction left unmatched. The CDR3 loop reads CASSRDRGTYEQYF. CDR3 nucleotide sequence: TGTGCCAGTAGTCGGGACAGGGGGACCTACGAGCAGTACTTC.

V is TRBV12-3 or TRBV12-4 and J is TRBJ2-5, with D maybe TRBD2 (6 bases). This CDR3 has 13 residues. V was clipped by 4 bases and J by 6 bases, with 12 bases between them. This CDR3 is CASSSKGRQTQYF. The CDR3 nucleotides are TGTGCCAGCAGTTCCAAGGGGAGGCAGACCCAGTACTTC.

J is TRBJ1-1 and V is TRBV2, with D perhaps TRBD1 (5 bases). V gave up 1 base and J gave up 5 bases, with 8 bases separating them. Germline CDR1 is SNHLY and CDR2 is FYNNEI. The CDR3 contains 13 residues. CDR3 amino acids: CASSEGPGTEAFF. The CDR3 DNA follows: TGTGCCAGCAGTGAAGGGCCAGGGACTGAAGCTTTCTTT.

The CDR3 nucleotides read TGTGCCAGCAGCTCCGGGGAGGGGGGCACAGATACGCAGTATTTT. It translates to CASSSGEGGTDTQYF. The genes are TRBV11-2 and TRBJ2-3; a weak D match, TRBD2 (7 bases). Germline V gene data show CDR1 as SGHAT and CDR2 as FQNNGV. Trimming removed 4 bases at V and 1 base at J, with 12 bases between. This CDR3 region has 15 residues.